This is a list of T cell receptor beta chains from one sample in a study of graft-versus-host responses after intestinal transplantation. Only in-frame clones appear in the TCRdb table, and some are missing; sequencing was by immunoSEQ multiplex PCR. The repertoire holds 12,000 or so clones, with about 80% as singletons. This sample comprised PBMCs, obtained roughly 490 days after intestinal transplant. Receptor source: a human patient who received an intestinal transplant, so some T cells may come from the graft donor. The CDR3 runs from the conserved cysteine through the conserved F or W. D genes are given only for firm matches. Expanded clones get a size class; other rows say once, few or many, or leave the size out.

d_gene,j_gene,v_gene,abundance,CDR3aa,CDR3nt
NA,TRBJ2-7,TRBV13,NA,CASSGHPNYEQYF,TGTGCCAGCAGTGGCCACCCCAACTACGAGCAGTACTTC
TRBD1,TRBJ1-2,TRBV5-6,NA,CASTLDRGPTSNYGYTF,TGTGCCAGCACCCTGGACAGGGGGCCCACGTCGAACTATGGCTACACCTTC
TRBD1,TRBJ2-4,TRBV6-5,NA,CASSITTGSKNIQYF,TGTGCCAGCAGCATAACGACAGGGTCCAAAAACATTCAGTACTTC
TRBD1,TRBJ2-3,TRBV7-3,NA,CASSLTGQGGTDTQYF,TGTGCCAGCAGCTTAACGGGACAGGGAGGCACAGATACGCAGTATTTT
NA,TRBJ2-1,TRBV6-4,few,CASSDSTGTYNEQFF,TGTGCCAGCAGTGACTCGACCGGGACCTACAATGAGCAGTTCTTC
NA,TRBJ1-5,TRBV6-1,NA,CASSEVGSNQPQHF,TGTGCCAGCAGTGAAGTGGGGAGCAATCAGCCCCAGCATTTT
NA,TRBJ1-5,TRBV28,NA,CASRKSGTYGYQPQHF,TGTGCCAGCAGGAAAAGCGGGACATACGGGTATCAGCCCCAGCATTTT
NA,TRBJ1-6,TRBV21-1,NA,CASSKEVPFFGNSPLHF,TGTGCCAGCAGCAAAGAAGTGCCCTTCTTTGGGAATTCACCCCTCCACTTT
TRBD1,TRBJ2-7,TRBV6-5,few,CASSYLGQVGYEQYF,TGTGCCAGCAGTTACCTGGGACAGGTGGGGTACGAGCAGTACTTC
NA,TRBJ2-3,TRBV28,few,CASSLARRDTQYF,TGTGCCAGCAGCTTGGCGAGGCGTGATACGCAGTATTTT
NA,TRBJ2-5,TRBV30,NA,CAWRSPSTPGAQYF,TGTGCCTGGAGGTCCCCATCCACCCCAGGGGCCCAGTACTTC
NA,TRBJ2-7,TRBV19,NA,CASSIGLSSYEQYF,TGTGCCAGTAGTATCGGGCTTAGCTCCTACGAGCAGTACTTC
TRBD2,TRBJ2-2,TRBV4-1,NA,CASSLLGLAGESGELFF,TGCGCCAGCAGCCTACTGGGACTAGCGGGAGAGTCCGGGGAGCTGTTTTTT
NA,TRBJ1-3,TRBV9,NA,CASSSLRGAGNTIYF,TGTGCCAGCAGCTCTCTCAGGGGAGCCGGAAACACCATATATTTT
NA,TRBJ2-3,TRBV30,NA,CAWSLGASSRTDTQYF,TGTGCCTGGAGTCTAGGAGCTAGCTCACGCACAGATACGCAGTATTTT
TRBD2,TRBJ2-7,TRBV5-1,NA,CASSLEASGSYEQYF,TGCGCCAGCAGCTTGGAGGCTAGCGGGAGTTACGAGCAGTACTTC
NA,TRBJ2-6,TRBV30,NA,CALDSSGANVLTF,TGTGCCCTTGACAGCTCTGGGGCCAACGTCCTGACTTTC
TRBD2,TRBJ2-5,TRBV28,once,CASSPGTSSPLGVETQYF,TGTGCCAGCAGCCCCGGGACTAGCAGTCCACTAGGCGTGGAGACCCAGTACTTC
TRBD1,TRBJ1-4,TRBV10-3,NA,CAIRGQAVEKLFF,TGTGCCATCAGAGGACAGGCGGTTGAAAAACTGTTTTTT
TRBD1,TRBJ1-2,TRBV6-1,NA,CASSEPGQGSYGYTF,TGTGCCAGCAGTGAACCGGGACAGGGAAGTTATGGCTACACCTTC
NA,TRBJ1-1,TRBV6-1,once,CASSDLGGNTEAFF,TGTGCCAGCAGTGACTTGGGTGGGAACACTGAAGCTTTCTTT
NA,TRBJ2-2,TRBV9,NA,CASSAQVNTGELFF,TGTGCCAGCAGCGCTCAAGTAAACACCGGGGAGCTGTTTTTT
TRBD1,TRBJ1-5,TRBV28,NA,CASSLAPGQGGQPQHF,TGTGCCAGCAGTTTAGCTCCGGGACAGGGAGGTCAGCCCCAGCATTTT
TRBD2,TRBJ2-5,TRBV11-2,once,CASSLPGTSETQYF,TGTGCCAGCAGCTTACCCGGGACTAGTGAGACCCAGTACTTC
NA,TRBJ2-6,TRBV7-8,once,CASSYTDYPQSRANVLTF,TGTGCCAGCAGCTATACTGATTACCCACAAAGTCGGGCCAACGTCCTGACTTTC
NA,TRBJ2-7,TRBV11-2,NA,CASSLGQGNSHYEQYF,TGTGCCAGCAGCTTGGGGCAGGGTAACTCTCACTACGAGCAGTACTTC
NA,TRBJ2-7,TRBV6-5,NA,CASRRAGTYEQYF,TGTGCCAGCAGGCGGGCAGGCACCTACGAGCAGTACTTC
NA,TRBJ2-1,TRBV27,few,CASTPMLAGREQFF,TGTGCCAGCACCCCTATGCTGGCGGGACGTGAGCAGTTCTTC
NA,TRBJ2-1,TRBV6-1,NA,CASSEAMPRERGVEQFF,TGTGCCAGCAGTGAAGCGATGCCTAGGGAGAGGGGCGTTGAGCAGTTCTTC
NA,TRBJ2-3,TRBV6-6,NA,CASGAQGPDTQYF,TGTGCCAGCGGAGCCCAGGGGCCAGATACGCAGTATTTT
NA,TRBJ1-3,TRBV6-1,NA,CASSAIGRLSSGNTIYF,TGTGCCAGCAGTGCTATAGGACGGCTGAGCTCTGGAAACACCATATATTTT
TRBD1,TRBJ1-1,TRBV27,NA,CASRGQGFPQGAEAFF,TGTGCCAGCCGGGGACAGGGGTTCCCTCAGGGGGCTGAAGCTTTCTTT
TRBD2,TRBJ2-5,TRBV28,NA,CASSSASGSQETQYF,TGTGCCAGCAGTTCGGCTAGCGGGAGTCAGGAGACCCAGTACTTC
NA,TRBJ2-3,TRBV7-8,NA,CASSPYTGPQLFTDTQYF,TGTGCCAGCAGCCCTTACACCGGGCCTCAATTATTCACAGATACGCAGTATTTT
NA,TRBJ2-2,TRBV18,NA,CASSPPSLAGGELFF,TGTGCCAGCTCACCACCGTCACTAGCAGGCGGGGAGCTGTTTTTT
TRBD2,TRBJ2-1,TRBV7-9,NA,CASTAGSGTSNDNEQFF,TGTGCCAGCACTGCGGGGTCGGGGACTAGCAACGACAATGAGCAGTTCTTC
TRBD2,TRBJ2-1,TRBV6-4,few,CASSEVWSSGPNEQFF,TGTGCCAGCAGTGAGGTATGGAGTAGCGGGCCCAATGAGCAGTTCTTC
TRBD2,TRBJ2-7,TRBV18,NA,CASSPPILAGGYEQYF,TGTGCCAGCTCACCACCCATTCTAGCGGGAGGTTACGAGCAGTACTTC
TRBD1,TRBJ2-3,TRBV6-4,NA,CASSGTGGADTQYF,TGTGCCAGCAGTGGGACAGGGGGCGCAGATACGCAGTATTTT
TRBD1,TRBJ2-3,TRBV9,NA,CASSVVGGDTDTQYF,TGTGCCAGCAGCGTAGTAGGGGGCGACACAGATACGCAGTATTTT
NA,TRBJ1-1,TRBV18,NA,CASSKGGTEAFF,TGTGCCAGCTCGAAGGGGGGCACTGAAGCTTTCTTT
NA,TRBJ2-3,TRBV4-2,NA,CASSLASTQYF,TGTGCCAGCAGCCTAGCCAGTACGCAGTATTTT
NA,TRBJ2-7,TRBV30,NA,CAWSVGQGPYEQYF,TGTGCCTGGAGTGTCGGGCAGGGTCCCTACGAGCAGTACTTC
TRBD2,TRBJ2-3,TRBV6-5,NA,CASSSILAGADTQYF,TGTGCCAGCAGCTCTATACTAGCGGGAGCAGATACGCAGTATTTT
TRBD1,TRBJ2-7,TRBV2,NA,CASSDDVRWFLGQGQYF,TGTGCCAGCAGTGATGATGTCCGATGGTTTCTGGGACAGGGGCAGTACTTC
NA,TRBJ1-2,TRBV19,few,CATRQLAYGYTF,TGTGCCACCAGACAGCTCGCATATGGCTACACCTTC